The clone carrying this TCR beta chain was counted only a few times. The antigen is undetermined. This entry comes from a study of lymphopenia after photon versus proton radiotherapy. The germline V gene encodes CDR1 SGDLS and CDR2 YYNGEE. The CDR3 totals 15 residues. Trimming removed 1 base from V and 0 bases from J, with 11 bases in between. Study-wide points: Better survival with proton therapy was suggested as possible, not demonstrated. Relative stability marked proton patients; photon patients lost diversity and naive cells. A bigger post-nadir fall in TCR diversity correlated inversely with survival time in deceased patients. After lymphocyte nadir, photon-treated repertoires showed oligoclonal expansion, especially CD8+ Temra.

Method: immunoSEQ multiplex PCR; TCRdb's copy keeps in-frame clones and lacks some. Of around 24,000 clones in the sample, approximately 89% were seen once. The J gene is TRBJ2-7, the V gene TRBV9; perhaps TRBD2 as D (5 bases). The source material was peripheral blood, sampled from a patient treated with photon-based radiotherapy. The sequence was obtained from a young man with gastric cancer. The CDR3 sequence is CASSVSGDSSYEQYF. In DNA, the CDR3 is TGTGCCAGCAGCGTATCCGGGGATAGCTCCTACGAGCAGTACTTC. The full variable domain, completed using reference TRBV9 and TRBJ2-7, is DSGVTQTPKHLITATGQRVTLRCSPRSGDLSVYWYQQSLDQGLQFLIQYYNGEERAKGNILERFSAQQFPDLHSELNLSSLELGDSALYFCASSVSGDSSYEQYFGPGTRLTVT.